These 32 T cell receptor beta chains were all obtained from the same sample, sequenced in a study of breast tumors, draining lymph nodes, adjacent tissues. Axillary draining lymph nodes of breast cancer patients supplied the node samples. TCRdb used MiXCR to reprocess the multiplex PCR reads, holding one entry per CDR3 protein. The sample holds some 100,000 distinct CDR3 sequences, 21% seen once. Specimen: axillary lymph node tissue. The source of these receptors is a female donor with breast cancer. Some clones in this sample may be carry-over from other donors' samples.

The chain couples TRBV6-5 to TRBJ1-2; weak D call: TRBD1 (5 bases). CDR1 and CDR2 (germline): MNHEY, SVGAGI. Trimming shortened V by 6 bases and J by 4 bases, and 12 bases separated the two germline ends. The CDR3 runs to 13 residues. CDR3 nucleotide sequence: TGTGCCAGCAGCCGGTCCGGGACCTATGGCTACACCTTC. This encodes CASSRSGTYGYTF.

This clonotype was seen many times. This chain links TRBV15 with TRBJ1-4; D is possibly TRBD1 (6 bases). The germline gives CDR1 LNHNV, CDR2 YYDKDF (reference sequence). V lost 0 bases to trimming and J lost 6 bases, with 14 bases between them. The CDR3 is made up of 16 amino acids. The CDR3 is CATSRDLWGRDEKLFF. The CDR3 nucleotides read TGTGCCACCAGCAGAGATCTTTGGGGGCGTGATGAAAAACTGTTTTTT.

This clonotype appeared many times. The CDR3 coding sequence is TGCGCCAGCAGCCAAGATCACCCAGGGGGCGAATCTGGCTACACCTTC. Translating gives CASSQDHPGGESGYTF. The genes are TRBV4-1 and TRBJ1-2, with 8 bases matching TRBD1. The CDR3 consists of 16 residues. Germline CDR1 reads MGHRA; CDR2 reads YSYEKL. V shed 0 bases and J 7 bases; nucleotides not matched to a gene: 10.

This clonotype was detected many times. The gene calls are TRBV4-1 and TRBJ1-3; TRBD1 is a possible D gene (5 bases). Germline lookup yields CDR1 MGHRA and CDR2 YSYEKL. Trimming removed 3 bases from V and 1 base from J, with 7 bases in between. CDR3 length: 14 amino acids. CDR3 loop: CASSQPGSGNTIYF. DNA for the CDR3: TGCGCCAGCAGCCAGCCAGGGTCTGGAAACACCATATATTTT.

This clonotype was detected ten times or more. The genes are TRBV24-1 and TRBJ2-7; D not certain. The CDR3 is 14 amino acids. The V and J ends lost 2 bases and 1 base respectively, with 8 bases between them. Germline assignment: CDR1 KGHDR and CDR2 SFDVKD. The CDR3 protein is CATSDSRESYEQYF. DNA of the CDR3: TGTGCCACCAGTGATTCTAGGGAATCCTACGAGCAGTACTTC.

This clonotype turned up a few times. A much bigger clone sits one base away, suggesting this may be a read error. The chain links TRBV5-1 to TRBJ2-5, with TRBD2 matching 8 bases. This CDR3 has 14 amino acids. Germline V CDR1 and CDR2: SGHRS, YFSETQ. The CDR3 loop reads CASSLVRGGETQCF. Written as DNA, the CDR3 is TGCGCCAGCAGCTTGGTTCGGGGGGGAGAGACCCAGTGCTTC.

This clonotype was observed at least ten times. V is TRBV5-1 and J is TRBJ1-6, with 8 bases matching TRBD1. The germline V gene has CDR1 SGHRS and CDR2 YFSETQ. V lost 0 bases, J lost 9 bases, and 2 bases stayed unmatched. This CDR3 is 14 amino acids long. For the CDR3, the DNA is TGCGCCAGCAGCTTGGGGACAGGGAGTTCACCCCTCCACTTT. Encoded protein: CASSLGTGSSPLHF.

Many counts were recorded for this clonotype. The chain is built from TRBV19 and TRBJ1-2; D might be TRBD1 (5 bases). CDR1 and CDR2 from the germline V gene are LNHDA and SQIVND (reference sequence). This CDR3 has 13 amino acids. The V gene lost 3 bases and the J gene lost 3 bases, with 8 bases spanning the gap. DNA of the CDR3: TGTGCCAGTAGTATGACAGTTGACTATGGCTACACCTTC. Translation: CASSMTVDYGYTF.

At least ten counts were recorded for this clonotype. This chain connects TRBV9 to TRBJ2-1; D might be TRBD2 (7 bases). Trimming took 2 bases from V and 4 from J, leaving 16 bases between them. Germline V gives CDR1 SGDLS, CDR2 YYNGEE. The CDR3 contains 16 residues. The CDR3 bases are TGTGCCAGCAGCGTTGGAGGGGGGGATATTTACAATGAGCAGTTCTTC. Translation gives CASSVGGGDIYNEQFF.

To note about this clonotype: Being one base from a much bigger clone, this may be a read error. V usage is TRBV11-2 and J usage is TRBJ2-3, with 7 bases identical to TRBD1. The DNA end favors TRBJ1-5, so the J call may be wrong. This CDR3 is 15 amino acids long. Germline V gene data show CDR1 as SGHAT and CDR2 as FQNNGV. The CDR3 here is CASSQGEQRGDTQHF. The CDR3 DNA is TGTGCCAGCAGCCAGGGGGAGCAACGCGGGGATACGCAGCATTTT.

Notes on this clonotype: Given a much more abundant clone one base away, this may be a read error. The chain has TRBV6-1 and TRBJ2-1; TRBD1 or TRBD2 may be the D gene (5 bases each). CDR3 length equals 10 residues. Germline loops: CDR1 MNHNS, CDR2 SASEGT. Trimming took off 11 bases at V and 10 bases at J, with 12 bases between the two ends. CDR3 sequence reads: CALGVEEQFF. CDR3 in DNA: TGTGCCCTGGGGGTAGAAGAGCAGTTCTTC.

This clonotype was found many times. This chain uses TRBV19 with TRBJ2-5, with D hard to call. From germline, CDR1 is LNHDA and CDR2 SQIVND (reference sequence). The CDR3 covers 14 residues. Between the trimmed V and J ends, which lost 2 bases and 2 bases, there was a span of 9 bases. The DNA of the CDR3 is TGTGCCAGTAGTATACTGGGTACTCAAGAGACCCAGTACTTC. Translating it yields CASSILGTQETQYF.

This clonotype was found many times. The gene calls are TRBV9 and TRBJ2-2, with TRBD2 identical over 8 bases. Germline CDR1 and CDR2: SGDLS and YYNGEE. The CDR3 runs 16 residues. After removal of 2 bases from V and 7 bases from J, the junction contained 10 bases not matched to a gene. CDR3 residues: CASSVLSGAPDGELFF. DNA for the CDR3: TGTGCCAGCAGCGTTCTTAGCGGGGCGCCGGACGGGGAGCTGTTTTTT.

Of note for this clonotype: It may be a read error: a sequence one base away is much more abundant. The chain joins TRBV19 to TRBJ2-1, with TRBD2 matching over 12 bases. The V gene's germline CDR1 is LNHDA and CDR2 SQIVND (reference sequence). The CDR3 has 16 amino acids. The CDR3 loop reads CTSSILPSGRANEQFF. For the CDR3, the DNA is TGTACCAGTAGTATCCTTCCTAGCGGGAGGGCCAATGAGCAGTTCTTC.

This clonotype has a count of ten or more. The chain couples TRBV2 to TRBJ2-1; D is undetermined. The germline gives CDR1 SNHLY, CDR2 FYNNEI. V lost 1 base and J lost 7, with 14 bases in between. The CDR3 is 15 amino acids. This chain's CDR3 is CASSEEGLGLNEQFF. Written as DNA, the CDR3 is TGTGCCAGCAGTGAAGAAGGATTGGGCTTAAATGAGCAGTTCTTC.

This clonotype was seen ten or more times. The chain employs TRBV7-9 and TRBJ2-1, with 11 nucleotides matching TRBD2. The germline V gene encodes CDR1 SEHNR and CDR2 FQNEAQ (reference sequence). J lost 5 bases, V lost 5 bases, and 8 bases had no gene match. The CDR3 covers 16 residues. DNA for the CDR3: TGTGCCAGCAGCCGTGTACTGACTAGCGGGGACAATGAGCAGTTCTTC. Its translation is CASSRVLTSGDNEQFF.

This clonotype came up many times. The genes are TRBV20-1 and TRBJ2-5; 8 nucleotides align to TRBD2. With V trimmed by 1 base and J by 2 bases, 6 bases remained unmatched. Germline lookup yields CDR1 DFQATT and CDR2 SNEGSKA (reference sequence). The CDR3 loop spans 15 amino acids. The CDR3 DNA is TGCAGTGCTAGAGCCTCTAGCGGGTTTCAAGAGACCCAGTACTTC. Protein sequence: CSARASSGFQETQYF.

This clonotype was picked up many times. The chain recombines TRBV24-1 with TRBJ2-5; D is tentatively TRBD1 or TRBD2 (5 bases each). The germline V gene encodes CDR1 KGHDR and CDR2 SFDVKD. This CDR3 comprises 14 residues. V was pared by 6 bases and J by 6 bases, with 16 bases between. CDR3 protein: CATSYSGTSQTQYF. The CDR3 DNA reads as TGTGCCACCAGTTACTCGGGGACGTCCCAGACCCAGTACTTC.

This clonotype showed up many times. J is TRBJ1-5 and V is TRBV20-1; no definite D call. V was cut by 4 bases and J by 3 bases, with 13 bases left in between. CDR1 is DFQATT and CDR2 is SNEGSKA in the germline V gene (reference sequence). The CDR3 extends over 14 amino acids. DNA of the CDR3: TGCAGTGCTATGGTCGCCGGGTTCAATCAGCCCCAGCATTTT. Translated, it gives CSAMVAGFNQPQHF.

This clonotype was counted at least ten times. The chain combines TRBV20-1 with TRBJ1-2; D is undetermined. The CDR3 loop spans 15 amino acids. Deletions cut 2 bases from V and 2 bases from J, with 15 bases between. The germline gives CDR1 DFQATT, CDR2 SNEGSKA (reference sequence). CDR3 sequence (DNA): TGCAGTGCTAGAAGGTGGCAGCCGTCGAACTATGGCTACACCTTC. Translated, it gives CSARRWQPSNYGYTF.

Many counts were recorded for this clonotype. V usage is TRBV7-8 and J usage is TRBJ2-7; D perhaps matches TRBD1 (6 bases). V shed 4 bases and J shed 4 bases, with 11 bases lying between them. Germline V CDR1 and CDR2: SGHVS, FQNEAQ. The length of the CDR3 is 13 residues. For the CDR3, the DNA is TGTGCCAGCAGCTACCCCGACAGGTACGAGCAGTACTTC. It specifies CASSYPDRYEQYF.

This clonotype appeared many times. V and J are TRBV10-3 and TRBJ2-2, with D maybe TRBD2 (6 bases). Trimming cost V 2 bases and J 4 bases, with 14 bases left between them. CDR3 length: 16 residues. The germline gives CDR1 ENHRY, CDR2 SYGVKD. DNA of the CDR3: TGTGCCATCAGTGAGAGGAGGGGTTCGGGCACCGGGGAGCTGTTTTTT. It yields the protein CAISERRGSGTGELFF.

This clonotype appeared many times. The V call is TRBV9, the J call TRBJ2-1, with D unclear. Trimming stripped 5 bases from V and 0 bases from J, with 9 bases between. This CDR3 has 14 amino acids. Germline assignment: CDR1 SGDLS and CDR2 YYNGEE. CDR3 sequence reads: CASSAHSSYNEQFF. CDR3 sequence (DNA): TGTGCCAGCAGTGCGCACAGCTCCTACAATGAGCAGTTCTTC.

This clonotype came up many times. The chain employs TRBV5-1 and TRBJ1-5; D is undetermined. V was cut by 4 bases and J by 0 bases, with 11 bases left in between. Germline-derived CDR1 and CDR2 are SGHRS and YFSETQ. The CDR3 loop spans 15 amino acids. The CDR3 reads CASSAAGDSNQPQHF. CDR3 DNA: TGCGCCAGCAGCGCAGCAGGAGATAGCAATCAGCCCCAGCATTTT.

Note on this clonotype: One junction end does not reproduce the germline sequence, and a read error may be involved. The genes are TRBV6-4 and TRBJ1-2, with D tentatively TRBD1 (6 bases). Germline CDR1 reads MRHNA; CDR2 reads SNTAGT. This CDR3 comprises 13 residues. The CDR3 protein is CASSDSTRGGCTF. Here the CDR3 DNA reads TGTGCCAGCAGTGACTCGACGCGGGGGGGCTGCACCTTC.

This clonotype was detected ten times or more. V and J are TRBV20-1 and TRBJ1-2; 8 bases align to TRBD1. CDR1 and CDR2 from the germline V gene are DFQATT and SNEGSKA (reference sequence). The CDR3 contains 15 residues. V dropped 1 base and J dropped 4; count of bases not matched to a gene: 8. The CDR3: CSARAPGGEGYGYTF. In DNA form, the CDR3 reads TGCAGTGCTAGAGCTCCAGGGGGCGAAGGCTATGGCTACACCTTC.

The gene calls are TRBV10-1 and TRBJ1-1; D is possibly TRBD1 (5 bases). Germline-derived CDR1 and CDR2 are WNHNN and SYGVQD (reference sequence). V gave up 0 bases and J gave up 6 bases, with 14 bases separating them. This CDR3 contains 15 residues. CDR3 coding DNA: TGCGCCAGCAGTGAGTCCCGGGGCCTAGGGGCTGAAGCTTTCTTT. This codes for CASSESRGLGAEAFF.

In this sample, this clonotype turned up many times. The chain combines TRBV11-2 with TRBJ2-1, with a possible D match to TRBD1 (6 bases). V was pared by 5 bases and J by 0 bases, with 14 bases between. CDR1 is SGHAT, CDR2 FQNNGV, per germline. This CDR3 region has 16 residues. CDR3 DNA sequence: TGTGCCAGCAGCCCACGAGCGGACAGCTCCTACAATGAGCAGTTCTTC. The encoded protein is CASSPRADSSYNEQFF.

This chain connects TRBV7-9 to TRBJ2-7; possibly TRBD1 for D (5 bases). The V end was cut by 3 bases, the J end by 7 bases, with 13 bases between. The CDR3 spans 13 residues. Per germline, CDR1 SEHNR and CDR2 FQNEAQ (reference sequence). This chain's CDR3 is CASSFQGPGEQYF. CDR3 in DNA: TGTGCCAGCAGCTTCCAGGGTCCTGGGGAGCAGTACTTC.

This clonotype was picked up a small number of times. The chain couples TRBV12-1 to TRBJ2-2; no check of the table's D call, TRBD1, against the DNA was made. TRBV12-1 is designated a pseudogene. This CDR3 spans 16 amino acids. In DNA, the CDR3 is TGTGCCAGCAGCACCCCCGGGACGGAGGACGACGGGGAGCTGTTTTTT. Translated: CASSTPGTEDDGELFF.

This clonotype has at least ten counts. V usage is TRBV3-1 and J usage is TRBJ2-7, with a tentative D call TRBD2 (6 bases). CDR3 length: 12 amino acids. Trimming took off 5 bases at V and 5 bases at J, with 10 bases between the two ends. In germline, CDR1 is LGHDT, CDR2 YNNKEL (reference sequence). The CDR3 here is CASSWGVDEQYF. In nucleotides, the CDR3 is TGTGCCAGCAGCTGGGGGGTAGACGAGCAGTACTTC.

This clonotype was seen at least ten times. The CDR3 here is CASSQHRAYEQYF. CDR3 sequence (DNA): TGTGCCAGCAGCCAACACCGGGCCTACGAGCAGTACTTC. V and J are TRBV3-1 and TRBJ2-7; D gene unclear. CDR3 length: 13 residues. V lost 2 bases and J 2 bases, leaving 7 bases between the germline ends. The V gene's germline CDR1 is LGHDT and CDR2 YNNKEL (reference sequence).